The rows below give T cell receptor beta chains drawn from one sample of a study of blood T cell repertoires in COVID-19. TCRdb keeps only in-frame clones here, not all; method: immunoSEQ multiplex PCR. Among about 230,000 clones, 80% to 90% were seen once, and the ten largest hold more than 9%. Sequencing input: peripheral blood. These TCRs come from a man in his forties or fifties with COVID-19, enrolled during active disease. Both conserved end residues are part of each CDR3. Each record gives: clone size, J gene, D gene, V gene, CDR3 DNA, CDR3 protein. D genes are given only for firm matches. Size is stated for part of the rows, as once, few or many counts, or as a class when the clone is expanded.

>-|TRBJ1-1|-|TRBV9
TGTGCCAGCAGCGTAGATCCGGGGGGCACTGAAGCTTTCTTT
CASSVDPGGTEAFF
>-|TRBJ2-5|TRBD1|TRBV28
TGTGCCAGCAGACACCACCGACAGGGGATGGAGACCCAGTACTTC
CASRHHRQGMETQYF
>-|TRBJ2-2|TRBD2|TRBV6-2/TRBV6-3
TGTGCCAGCAGTTACCCATCGACTAGCGGGGGGTTCACCGGGGAGCTGTTTTTT
CASSYPSTSGGFTGELFF
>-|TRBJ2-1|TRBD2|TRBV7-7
TGTGCCGTAGCGGGGGGCGCTACCAATGAGCAGTTCTTC
CAVAGGATNEQFF
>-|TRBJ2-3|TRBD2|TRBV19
TGTGCCAGTAGTATAAGTAGCGGGGAAACGGATACGCAGTATTTT
CASSISSGETDTQYF
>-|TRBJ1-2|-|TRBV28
TGTGCCAGCAGTTTGAGGCAGATAGATGGCTACACCTTC
CASSLRQIDGYTF
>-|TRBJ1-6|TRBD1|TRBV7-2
TGTGCCAGCAGCTTCCGGGACAGGGACTCACCCCTCCACTTT
CASSFRDRDSPLHF
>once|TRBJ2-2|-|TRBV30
TGTGCCTGGGAAAGCGGCGGGGAGCTGTTTTTT
CAWESGGELFF
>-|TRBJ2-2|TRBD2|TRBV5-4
TGTGCCAGCAGCTTGTCCCGCGGGGGGGCCGCCGGGGAGCTGTTTTTT
CASSLSRGGAAGELFF
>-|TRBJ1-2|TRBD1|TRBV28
TGTGCCAGCAGCACGGGACAGCCAGCATATGGCTACACCTTC
CASSTGQPAYGYTF
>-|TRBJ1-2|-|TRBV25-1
TGTGCCAGCAGTGAAGGCGGCAGCCCAGCCCTACCCTATGGCTACACCTTC
CASSEGGSPALPYGYTF
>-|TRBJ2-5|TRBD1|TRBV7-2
TGTGCCAGCAGCCGTGACAGGGTAGAGACCCAGTACTTC
CASSRDRVETQYF
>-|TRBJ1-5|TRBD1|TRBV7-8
TGTGCCAGCAGCGAAACGGGACAGGGGGCGAGACAGCCCCAGCATTTT
CASSETGQGARQPQHF
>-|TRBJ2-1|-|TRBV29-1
TGCAGCGCCCCGGGCGCGGGGCGGGATGAGCAGTTCTTC
CSAPGAGRDEQFF
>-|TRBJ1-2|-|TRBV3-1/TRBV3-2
TGTGCCAGCAGCCAGGGCTGGGGGGACTACACCTTC
CASSQGWGDYTF
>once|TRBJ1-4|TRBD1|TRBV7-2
TGTGCCAGCAGCCGCCAACCCTCCAGGGGGCCTAATGAAAAACTGTTTTTT
CASSRQPSRGPNEKLFF
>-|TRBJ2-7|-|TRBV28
TGTGCCAGCAGTCCTTCTGGGGGGAGGCTCTACGAGCAGTACTTC
CASSPSGGRLYEQYF
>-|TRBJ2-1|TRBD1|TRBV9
TGTGCCAGCAGCTGGGGACAGGGTCTCAACAATGAGCAGTTCTTC
CASSWGQGLNNEQFF
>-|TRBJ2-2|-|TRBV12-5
TGTGCTAGTGGTTTGGTAGAGACGTGGGAACCCACCGGGGAGCTATTTTTT
CASGLVETWEPTGELFF
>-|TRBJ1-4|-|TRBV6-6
TGTGCCACACGGCCGCCGGGACAAATTAATGAAAAACTGTTTTTT
CATRPPGQINEKLFF
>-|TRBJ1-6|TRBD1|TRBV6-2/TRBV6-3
TGTGCCAGCAGTCCGGGACAGGGCTCAGTTCGAATTTCACCCCTCCACTTT
CASSPGQGSVRISPLHF
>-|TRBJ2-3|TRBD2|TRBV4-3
TGCGCCAGCAGCCAAGGGCGGACTAGCGGGGGACGCACAGATACGCAGTATTTT
CASSQGRTSGGRTDTQYF
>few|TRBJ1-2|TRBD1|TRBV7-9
TGTGCCAGCAGCGGATCCGACAGGGCTAATGGCTACACCTTC
CASSGSDRANGYTF
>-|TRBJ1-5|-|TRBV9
TGTGCCAGCAGCGTAGGGCTCAGCAATCAGCCCCAGCATTTT
CASSVGLSNQPQHF
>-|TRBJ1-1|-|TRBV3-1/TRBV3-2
TGTGCCAGCAGCCAAAGCAAGGGGGTACCTTTCTTT
CASSQSKGVPFF
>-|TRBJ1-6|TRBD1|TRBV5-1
TGCGCCAGCAGCGGGGGACAGGGGGCGACTGGCTCCTATAATTCACCCCTCCACTTT
CASSGGQGATGSYNSPLHF
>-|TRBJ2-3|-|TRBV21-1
TGTGCCAGCAGCAAAGGTTACTTCAGGGCCGCGGGCACAGATACGCAGTATTTT
CASSKGYFRAAGTDTQYF
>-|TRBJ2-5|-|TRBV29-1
TGCAGCGTTGACAGGGGGGTTGTGGAGACCCAGTACTTC
CSVDRGVVETQYF
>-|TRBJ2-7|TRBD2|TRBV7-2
TGTGCCAGCAGCCCAAGAGGGACTAGCGGGGGGGGAAACGAGCAGTACTTC
CASSPRGTSGGGNEQYF
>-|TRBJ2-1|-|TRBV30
TGTGCCTGGAGTGAGAGATCCCGGGAGTTCGAGTGGGAGCAGTTCTTC
CAWSERSREFEWEQFF
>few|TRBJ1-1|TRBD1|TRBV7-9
TGTGCCAGCAGCCCCTCAGGGGGCGTCACTGAAGCTTTCTTT
CASSPSGGVTEAFF
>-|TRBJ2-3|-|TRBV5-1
TGCGCCAGCAGCCCCGGGTCGGGGTTAAGCACAGATACGCAGTATTTT
CASSPGSGLSTDTQYF
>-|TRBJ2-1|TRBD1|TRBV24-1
TGTGCCACAGGGACAGGGGCCCCCGATGAGCAGTTCTTC
CATGTGAPDEQFF
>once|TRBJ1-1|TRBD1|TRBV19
TGTGCCAGTAGGGACAGGTTGAACACTGAAGCTTTCTTT
CASRDRLNTEAFF
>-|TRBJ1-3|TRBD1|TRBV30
TGTGCCTGGAGCTGGGACAGGGTCCGAAACACCATATATTTT
CAWSWDRVRNTIYF
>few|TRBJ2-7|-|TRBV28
TGTGCCAGCAGTTTCCTAGGAAGAGACTCCTACGAGCAGTACTTC
CASSFLGRDSYEQYF
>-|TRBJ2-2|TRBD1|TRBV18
TGTGCCAGCTCAACTGGGACAGGGGGCATCACCGGGGAGCTGTTTTTT
CASSTGTGGITGELFF
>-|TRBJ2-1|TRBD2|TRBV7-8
TGTGCCAGCAAAACGGGACTAGCGGGATCGAGTGAGCAGTTCTTC
CASKTGLAGSSEQFF
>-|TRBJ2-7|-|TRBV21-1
TGTGCCAGCAGCAGCAGGGACTGCCCCTACGAGCAGTACTTC
CASSSRDCPYEQYF
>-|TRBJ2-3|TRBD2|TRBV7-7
TGTGCTAGCAGTCGTGGTCTAGCGGGAGGCACAGATACGCAGTATTTT
CASSRGLAGGTDTQYF
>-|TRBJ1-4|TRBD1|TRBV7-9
TGTGCCAGCAGCCCGAGACAGGGTGAGGGTGAAAAACTGTTTTTT
CASSPRQGEGEKLFF
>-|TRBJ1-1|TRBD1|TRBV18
TGTGCCAGCTCACTCCTCCAAGGACAGGGGTTGTCTAACACTGAAGCTTTCTTT
CASSLLQGQGLSNTEAFF
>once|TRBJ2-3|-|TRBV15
TGTGCCACCAGCAGCGACTATTCTTCTGGACCAGATACGCAGTATTTT
CATSSDYSSGPDTQYF
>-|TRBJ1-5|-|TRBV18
TGTGCCAGCTCACCAACGGGAGATAGCAATCAGCCCCAGCATTTT
CASSPTGDSNQPQHF
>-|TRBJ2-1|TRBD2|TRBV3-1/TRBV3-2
TGTGCCAGCAGCCACCCTAGCGGGACCCATGAGCAGTTCTTC
CASSHPSGTHEQFF
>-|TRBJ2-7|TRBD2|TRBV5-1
TGCGCCAGCAGCCTGGAACTAGCGGGAGGGCCTTACGAGCAGTACTTC
CASSLELAGGPYEQYF
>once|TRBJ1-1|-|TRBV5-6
TGTGCCAGCAGCTTGGTAGATCGGCGGGGGGTGAACACTGAAGCTTTCTTT
CASSLVDRRGVNTEAFF
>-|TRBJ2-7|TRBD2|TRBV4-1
TGCGCCAGCAGCCACCTGGGGACTAGCGGGGGCCCCGGGTACGAGCAGTACTTC
CASSHLGTSGGPGYEQYF